These T cell receptor beta chains were read from a single sample in a study of blood T cell repertoires in COVID-19. Some clones are missing from TCRdb's copy, which holds only in-frame ones; the method was immunoSEQ multiplex PCR. The table records approximately 320,000 clones, 87% of them present only once. The sample comprised PBMCs or T cells enriched from blood (not recorded which). The source is a woman in her late teens or twenties who had recovered from COVID-19. The conserved cysteine and the conserved F or W are not part of the CDR3 here. The D gene is left open where the match is weak.

v_call,d_call,cdr3_length,cdr3_aa
TRBV7-9,TRBD2,15,ASSPPGLAGVKDTQY
TRBV6-2/TRBV6-3,.,13,ASSYGGTVSVEQY
TRBV28,.,13,ASSTIRGQQETQY
TRBV12-5,.,12,ASGSDLGDTEAF
TRBV7-6,.,13,ASSLGLAETGELF
TRBV18,TRBD1,12,ASSPGTENEKLF
TRBV7-2,TRBD2,14,ASSLSTGGTYNEQF
TRBV29-1,TRBD2,13,SVGRTSDPTDTQY
TRBV4-1,TRBD2,15,ASSSHSRGLADGELF
TRBV6-5,TRBD1,13,ASSNRQGGELPLH
TRBV7-3,TRBD2,14,ASSLNGGSYYNEQF
TRBV15,.,15,ATSRGVREQVGYEQY
TRBV25-1,.,12,ASTDSWGYNEQF
TRBV29-1,TRBD1,12,SVETGRDYNEQF
TRBV28,TRBD1,14,ASSPLTGGDASIQY
TRBV3-1/TRBV3-2,.,11,ASSQAGSYEQY
TRBV3-1/TRBV3-2,.,14,ASSQARGGRNTEAF
TRBV5-1,.,12,ASSFSGPNYGYT
TRBV3-1/TRBV3-2,TRBD1,11,ASSQDKDRGRW
TRBV18,.,13,ASSPPGSMRDTQY
TRBV18,TRBD1,15,ASSPAEGTGVYTEAF
TRBV28,TRBD1,13,ASSFLTGGNYGYT
TRBV28,TRBD2,13,ASSVAGTGSYEQY
TRBV7-3,TRBD2,15,ASSLTFLTSGKNIQY